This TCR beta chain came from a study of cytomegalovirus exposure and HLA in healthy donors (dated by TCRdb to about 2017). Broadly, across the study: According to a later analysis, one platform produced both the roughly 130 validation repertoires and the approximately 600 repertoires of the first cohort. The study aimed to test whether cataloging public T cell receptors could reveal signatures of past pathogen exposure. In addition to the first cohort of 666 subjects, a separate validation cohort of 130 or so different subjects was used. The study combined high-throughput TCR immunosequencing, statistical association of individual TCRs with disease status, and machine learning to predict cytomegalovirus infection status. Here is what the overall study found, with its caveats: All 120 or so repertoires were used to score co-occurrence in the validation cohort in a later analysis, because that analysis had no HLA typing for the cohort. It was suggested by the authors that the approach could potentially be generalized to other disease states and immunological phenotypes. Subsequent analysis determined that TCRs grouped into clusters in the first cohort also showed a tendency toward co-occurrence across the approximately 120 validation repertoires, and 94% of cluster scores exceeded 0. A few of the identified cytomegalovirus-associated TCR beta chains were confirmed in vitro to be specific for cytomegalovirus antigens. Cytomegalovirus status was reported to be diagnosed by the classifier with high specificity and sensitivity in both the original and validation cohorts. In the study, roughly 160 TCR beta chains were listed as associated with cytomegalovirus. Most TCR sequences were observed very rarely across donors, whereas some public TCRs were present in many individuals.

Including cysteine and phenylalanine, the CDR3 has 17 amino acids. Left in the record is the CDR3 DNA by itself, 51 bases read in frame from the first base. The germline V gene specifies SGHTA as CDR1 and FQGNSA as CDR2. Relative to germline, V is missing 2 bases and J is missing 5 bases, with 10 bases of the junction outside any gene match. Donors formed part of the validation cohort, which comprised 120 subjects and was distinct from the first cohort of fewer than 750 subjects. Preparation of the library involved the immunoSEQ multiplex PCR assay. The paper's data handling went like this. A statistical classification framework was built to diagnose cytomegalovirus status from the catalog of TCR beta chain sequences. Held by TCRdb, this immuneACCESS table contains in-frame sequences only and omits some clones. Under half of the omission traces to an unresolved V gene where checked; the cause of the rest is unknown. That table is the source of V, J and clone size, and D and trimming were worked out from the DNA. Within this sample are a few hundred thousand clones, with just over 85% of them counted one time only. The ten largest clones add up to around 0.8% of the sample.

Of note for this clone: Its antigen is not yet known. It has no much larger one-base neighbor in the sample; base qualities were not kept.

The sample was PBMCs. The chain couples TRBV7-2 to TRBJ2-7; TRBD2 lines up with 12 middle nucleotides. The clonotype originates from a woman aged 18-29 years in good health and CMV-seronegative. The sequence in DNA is TGTGCCAGCAGCTTAAGGGGCCGACTAGCGGGAGATGACGAGCAGTACTTC. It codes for CASSLRGRLAGDDEQYF.